This T cell receptor beta chain was obtained from a study of T cell responses to AZD1222 COVID-19 vaccine. Measured with immunoSEQ multiplex PCR; TCRdb has only the in-frame clones, and not every one. The sample holds roughly 120,000 clones, around 94% seen once. Trimming took off 0 bases at V and 6 bases at J, with 12 bases between the two ends. The CDR3 is 15 amino acids. CDR1 is LGHNA and CDR2 is YSLEER in the germline V gene. V gene TRBV4-3 combines with J gene TRBJ2-1, with a tentative D call TRBD2 (6 bases). The TCR was taken from an adult in good health. The material sequenced was peripheral blood, taken on day 0 of AZD1222 vaccination. CDR3 nucleotides: TGCGCCAGCAGCCAAGATCGACTAGTTCTCAATGAGCAGTTCTTC. This gives the protein CASSQDRLVLNEQFF.